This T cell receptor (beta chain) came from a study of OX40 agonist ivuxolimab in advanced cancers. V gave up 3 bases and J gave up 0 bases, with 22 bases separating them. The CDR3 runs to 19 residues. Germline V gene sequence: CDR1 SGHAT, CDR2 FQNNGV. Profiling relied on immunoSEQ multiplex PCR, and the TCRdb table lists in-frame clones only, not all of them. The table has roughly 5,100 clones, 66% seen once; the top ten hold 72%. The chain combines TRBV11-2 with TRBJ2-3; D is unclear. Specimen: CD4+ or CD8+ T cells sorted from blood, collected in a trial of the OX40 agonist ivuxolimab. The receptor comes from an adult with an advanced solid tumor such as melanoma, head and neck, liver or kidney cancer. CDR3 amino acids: CASSFPTGISESSTDTQYF. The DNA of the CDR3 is TGTGCCAGCAGCTTCCCGACTGGAATCAGCGAATCTAGCACAGATACGCAGTATTTT.